This entry lists 24 T cell receptor beta chains sequenced from one sample in a study of cytomegalovirus exposure and HLA in healthy donors. The PCR ran on 60 Vbeta and 13 Jbeta primers. The protocol was immunoSEQ multiplex PCR, while the TCRdb copy is restricted to in-frame clones and leaves out a portion. The profile shows roughly 180,000 clones, around 82% of them singletons. The specimen was PBMCs. The receptors were sampled from a male donor in good health and CMV-seronegative.

The chain joins TRBV18 to TRBJ1-5; no clear D gene. Germline lookup yields CDR1 KGHSH and CDR2 LQKENI. The germline V and J ends were trimmed by 2 bases and 4 bases, with 6 bases remaining between them. The CDR3 has 13 residues. The CDR3: CASSPGRNQPQHF. Here the CDR3 DNA reads TGTGCCAGCTCACCAGGGAGAAATCAGCCCCAGCATTTT.

The CDR3 DNA reads as TGTGCCAGCAGCTTAGGGTCAGTAAATCAGCCCCAGCATTTT. Encoded protein: CASSLGSVNQPQHF. The chain combines TRBV7-6 with TRBJ1-5; no firm D call. The CDR3 length is 14 residues. Germline CDR1 is SGHVS and CDR2 is FNYEAQ. Trimming cost V 1 base and J 4 bases, with 8 bases left between them. Supplemented by reference TRBV7-6 and TRBJ1-5, the full variable domain reads GAGVSQSPRYKVTKRGQDVALRCDPISGHVSLYWYRQALGQGPEFLTYFNYEAQQDKSGLPNDRFSAERPEGSISTLTIQRTEQRDSAMYRCASSLGSVNQPQHFGDGTRLSIL.

The V and J genes are TRBV29-1 and TRBJ1-2; TRBD1 matches 9 bases. J lost 4 bases, V lost 7 bases, and 4 bases had no gene match. Germline assignment: CDR1 SQVTM and CDR2 ANQGSEA. The CDR3 runs 12 residues. This CDR3 reads CSDTGGGYGYTF. In DNA form, the CDR3 reads TGCAGCGACACAGGGGGCGGCTATGGCTACACCTTC.

The rearrangement joins TRBV10-2 to TRBJ1-2; possibly TRBD1 for D (5 bases). The length of the CDR3 is 14 residues. V lost 6 bases, J lost 4 bases, and 15 bases lay in between. Germline V gives CDR1 WSHSY, CDR2 SAAADI. Here the CDR3 DNA reads TGCGCCAGCAGCGAGGCTTTTCAGGGCTATGGCTACACCTTC. Encoded protein: CASSEAFQGYGYTF.

This chain connects TRBV7-2 to TRBJ1-5; a possible D gene is TRBD1 (5 bases). The germline V gene encodes CDR1 SGHTA and CDR2 FQGNSA. Trimming shortened V by 2 bases and J by 4 bases, and 12 bases separated the two germline ends. The CDR3 contains 15 residues. The CDR3 sequence is CASSLSRGGNQPQHF. The CDR3 coding sequence is TGTGCCAGCAGCTTAAGTCGGGGGGGGAATCAGCCCCAGCATTTT.

The chain is built from TRBV6-8 and TRBJ2-7, with D hard to call. V was cut by 0 bases and J by 3 bases, with 15 bases left in between. Germline V CDR1 and CDR2: MNHGY, SAAAGT. The CDR3 is made up of 16 amino acids. CDR3 amino acids: CASSYSFGVQDYEQYF. CDR3 nucleotide sequence: TGTGCCAGCAGTTACTCGTTTGGTGTTCAGGACTACGAGCAGTACTTC.

The rearrangement links TRBV7-8 to TRBJ2-7; TRBD2 matches at 11 bases. V was pared by 0 bases and J by 6 bases, with 16 bases of the junction left unmatched. CDR1 is SGHVS, CDR2 FQNEAQ, per germline. The CDR3 is 19 amino acids. The CDR3 protein is CASSLAQLPSLAGEVEQYF. The CDR3 DNA sequence: TGTGCCAGCAGCTTAGCCCAGCTTCCTTCACTAGCGGGAGAGGTCGAGCAGTACTTC.

This chain uses TRBV19 with TRBJ1-6, with D possibly being TRBD1 (6 bases). The V gene's germline CDR1 is LNHDA and CDR2 SQIVND (reference sequence). Trimming removed 5 bases at V and 10 bases at J, with 12 bases between. This CDR3 has 13 amino acids. CDR3 bases: TGTGCCAGTAGTCTCGGGACACCCTCACCCCTCCACTTT. As protein: CASSLGTPSPLHF.

The CDR3 here is CASSDNRAINEKLFF. Here the CDR3 DNA reads TGTGCCAGCAGCGACAACAGGGCAATTAATGAAAAACTGTTTTTT. The chain recombines TRBV7-2 with TRBJ1-4, with a possible D match to TRBD1 (6 bases). Germline V gene lookup returns CDR1 SGHTA and CDR2 FQGNSA. V shed 5 bases and J shed 4 bases, with 14 bases lying between them. The CDR3 is made up of 15 amino acids.

This sequence joins TRBV29-1 and TRBJ1-1; TRBD1 matches at 8 bases. J lost 1 base, V lost 6 bases, and 10 bases had no gene match. This CDR3 has 15 residues. Germline values: CDR1 SQVTM, CDR2 ANQGSEA. CDR3 coding DNA: TGCAGCGTCGGACAGGGAATGGGAGGGAACACTGAAGCTTTCTTT. The encoded protein is CSVGQGMGGNTEAFF.

This clone was counted a few times. The V and J genes are TRBV6-5 and TRBJ2-7; weak D call: TRBD1 (6 bases). The CDR3 is made up of 13 amino acids. Deletions cut 8 bases from V and 6 bases from J, with 17 bases between. From germline, CDR1 is MNHEY and CDR2 SVGAGI. CDR3 DNA sequence: TGTGCCAGCCGGGGTCAGGGGTACGGCGAGCAGTACTTC. Its translation: CASRGQGYGEQYF.

The CDR3 reads CSASSRTTGNTGELFF. DNA for the CDR3: TGCAGCGCGTCATCCCGGACGACAGGTAACACCGGGGAGCTGTTTTTT. This sequence joins TRBV29-1 and TRBJ2-2; D perhaps matches TRBD1 (6 bases). The CDR3 totals 16 residues. The V and J ends lost 7 bases and 2 bases respectively, with 20 bases between them. Germline assignment: CDR1 SQVTM and CDR2 ANQGSEA.

J is TRBJ1-1 and V is TRBV2; D remains unclear. V lost 5 bases and J 10 bases, leaving 11 bases between the germline ends. Germline V lookup: CDR1 SNHLY, CDR2 FYNNEI. The CDR3 has 11 residues. DNA of the CDR3: TGTGCCAGCAGTCCCGTTTCGGGAGCTTTCTTT. Its translation: CASSPVSGAFF.

The V call is TRBV7-2, the J call TRBJ2-1; D uncertain. Trimming left V 9 bases short and J 9 bases short, with 12 bases between. The CDR3 extends over 11 amino acids. Germline V gene lookup returns CDR1 SGHTA and CDR2 FQGNSA. In DNA, the CDR3 is TGTGCCAGTCTCGAAGTCGGTGAGCAGTTCTTC. This sequence encodes CASLEVGEQFF.

The chain joins TRBV6-6 to TRBJ2-7, with 7 positions matching TRBD1. This CDR3 region has 13 residues. Germline V gives CDR1 MNHNY, CDR2 SVGAGI (reference sequence). The ends lost 5 bases at V and 2 bases at J; junction bases unmatched: 3. CDR3 DNA sequence: TGTGCCAGCAGTCTAGACAGGGCCTACGAGCAGTACTTC. Translated, it gives CASSLDRAYEQYF.

This rearrangement joins TRBV27 to TRBJ1-5; 10 bases match TRBD1. The CDR3 spans 14 residues. The V segment lost 3 bases and the J segment 7 bases; nucleotides outside the gene matches: 3. Germline V gives CDR1 MNHEY, CDR2 SMNVEV (reference sequence). The CDR3 DNA follows: TGTGCCAGCAGTTTGGGGACAGGGGACCAGCCCCAGCATTTT. Translated: CASSLGTGDQPQHF.

The V call is TRBV2, the J call TRBJ1-2, with 7 positions matching TRBD1. CDR1 is SNHLY, CDR2 FYNNEI, per germline. This CDR3 comprises 17 residues. With 3 bases clipped from V and 4 bases from J, the junction kept 14 bases outside the gene matches. DNA of the CDR3: TGTGCCAGCAGTGATCCAGGGGGTACCCGAGGAGCCTATGGCTACACCTTC. It encodes CASSDPGGTRGAYGYTF.

The chain uses TRBV5-1 and TRBJ1-1; unclear D gene. Germline loops: CDR1 SGHRS, CDR2 YFSETQ. The CDR3 extends over 12 amino acids. Trimming took off 0 bases at V and 11 bases at J, with 11 bases between the two ends. The CDR3, as DNA: TGCGCCAGCAGCTTGGAGTCTGGGCTCGCTTTCTTT. Protein sequence: CASSLESGLAFF.

This clone showed up just a few times. The chain combines TRBV28 with TRBJ2-1; perhaps TRBD1 as D (6 bases). The CDR3 has 15 amino acids. Germline loops: CDR1 MDHEN, CDR2 SYDVKM. Trimming shortened V by 5 bases and J by 4 bases, and 15 bases separated the two germline ends. This CDR3 is CASSTGHGSYNEQFF. The CDR3 bases are TGTGCCAGCAGTACGGGACATGGGTCGTACAATGAGCAGTTCTTC.

The rearrangement uses TRBV7-2 and TRBJ2-7, with 9 bases identical to TRBD1. The CDR3 loop spans 14 amino acids. From germline, CDR1 is SGHTA and CDR2 FQGNSA. V lost 5 bases to trimming and J lost 6 bases; unmatched junction nucleotides: 8. The chain's CDR3 is CASSPRDRVGEQYF. The CDR3 coding sequence is TGTGCCAGCAGCCCCCGGGACAGGGTCGGCGAGCAGTACTTC.

This clone was detected a few times. The chain joins TRBV4-3 to TRBJ2-3, with D tentatively TRBD2 (6 bases). The CDR3 totals 15 residues. The V end lost 0 bases, the J end lost 3 bases, and 10 bases lay between the germline ends. Per the germline V gene, CDR1 is LGHNA and CDR2 is YSLEER. CDR3 protein: CASSQDFGGTDTQYF. The CDR3 bases are TGCGCCAGCAGCCAAGATTTCGGAGGGACAGATACGCAGTATTTT.

The V gene is TRBV18, the J gene TRBJ1-2; 8 nucleotides match TRBD1. V was clipped by 1 base and J by 8 bases; unmatched bases: 12. The CDR3 is 16 residues long. Germline CDR1 is KGHSH and CDR2 is LQKENI. The CDR3 coding sequence is TGTGCCAGCTCACCACAAGACGGACAGGGTTTGGGAGGCTACACCTTC. As protein: CASSPQDGQGLGGYTF. The whole variable domain, remainder taken from reference TRBV18 and TRBJ1-2, is NAGVMQNPRHLVRRRGQEARLRCSPMKGHSHVYWYRQLPEEGLKFMVYLQKENIIDESGMPKERFSAEFPKEGPSILRIQQVVRGDSAAYFCASSPQDGQGLGGYTFGSGTRLTVV.

This clone was observed a few times. The rearrangement uses TRBV2 and TRBJ2-6, with D maybe TRBD1 (6 bases). V was pared by 6 bases and J by 0 bases, with 24 bases between. This CDR3 is 20 amino acids long. Germline values: CDR1 SNHLY, CDR2 FYNNEI. CDR3 loop: CASSPTMDSWATSGANVLTF. The CDR3 DNA reads TGTGCCAGCAGCCCCACCATGGACAGTTGGGCTACCTCTGGGGCCAACGTCCTGACTTTC.

The V call is TRBV5-4, the J call TRBJ1-4; D perhaps matches TRBD1 (5 bases). CDR3 length equals 15 residues. V was shortened by 0 bases and J by 5 bases, with 11 bases between the two germline ends. CDR1 is SGHNT and CDR2 is YYREEE in the germline V gene (reference sequence). The DNA of the CDR3 is TGTGCCAGCAGCTTGGACAGGCCGCAAAATGAAAAACTGTTTTTT. This sequence encodes CASSLDRPQNEKLFF.